The 17 T cell receptor beta chains below come from one sample, sequenced in a study of cytomegalovirus exposure and HLA in healthy donors. The PCR ran on 60 Vbeta and 13 Jbeta primers. Sequencing was performed with immunoSEQ multiplex PCR; in TCRdb, only in-frame clones are kept and a portion is missing. The table shows roughly 93,000 clones, with 65% to 80% occurring only once. The sample was PBMCs. These receptors originate from a human donor in good health.

The chain carries TRBV19 and TRBJ2-5; TRBD1 agrees at 7 bases. V was clipped by 7 bases and J by 2 bases; unmatched bases: 4. This CDR3 is built from 13 residues. The germline CDR1 and CDR2 sequences are LNHDA and SQIVND (reference sequence). The CDR3 region has the DNA TGTGCCAGTACCGGGACAGTACAAGAGACCCAGTACTTC. Its translation is CASTGTVQETQYF.

The J gene is TRBJ2-3, the V gene TRBV5-1, with 11 bases fitting TRBD2. Per germline, CDR1 SGHRS and CDR2 YFSETQ. This CDR3 is 16 amino acids long. V dropped 4 bases and J dropped 3; count of bases not matched to a gene: 7. The CDR3 spells CASSLPTSGVTDTQYF. The CDR3 DNA sequence: TGCGCCAGCAGCCTCCCGACTAGCGGGGTAACAGATACGCAGTATTTT.

V usage is TRBV7-8 and J usage is TRBJ2-3; TRBD2 agrees at 7 bases. V lost 5 bases and J lost 2; bases outside the gene matches: 4. The CDR3 is made up of 14 amino acids. Looked up from germline, CDR1 is SGHVS and CDR2 is FQNEAQ. In nucleotides, the CDR3 is TGTGCCAGCAGCAGGTGGGACTACACAGATACGCAGTATTTT. It is translated as CASSRWDYTDTQYF.

There are a few counts of this clone. The chain recombines TRBV19 with TRBJ1-5; the match to TRBD1 covers 8 bases. CDR1 is LNHDA, CDR2 SQIVND, per germline (reference sequence). Trimming at V came to 3 bases and at J to 6 bases, leaving 4 bases not matched to a gene. This CDR3 region has 14 residues. The CDR3 region has the DNA TGTGCCAGTAGTATTGGTACAGGGGGTCAGCCCCAGCATTTT. Protein: CASSIGTGGQPQHF.

This clone has just a few counts. Here the CDR3 DNA reads TGTGCCAGCACCTTTGGCCCAGGGGCCAACGTCCTGACTTTC. Translating it yields CASTFGPGANVLTF. The J gene is TRBJ2-6, the V gene TRBV5-4, with D unresolved. Germline V gives CDR1 SGHNT, CDR2 YYREEE (reference sequence). The V end was cut by 6 bases, the J end by 4 bases, with 11 bases between. The CDR3 is made up of 14 amino acids.

The V call is TRBV15, the J call TRBJ2-7, with 7 bases aligning to TRBD2. There are 15 residues in the CDR3. CDR1 LNHNV and CDR2 YYDKDF come from the germline V gene (reference sequence). Trimming removed 3 bases from V and 1 base from J; junction bases left unmatched: 6. CDR3 sequence: CATSSGGGPSYEQYF. Written as DNA, the CDR3 is TGTGCCACCAGCAGTGGGGGAGGGCCTTCCTACGAGCAGTACTTC.

This clone is termed large (0.1 to 1%). The rearrangement links TRBV4-3 to TRBJ2-1; D remains ambiguous. The ends were cut back, 0 bases at V and 10 bases at J, with 7 bases in the middle. The CDR3 covers 12 residues. Germline V gene sequence: CDR1 LGHNA, CDR2 YSLEER. DNA for the CDR3: TGCGCCAGCAGCCAAGATCGGGTAGAGCAGTTCTTC. Its protein is CASSQDRVEQFF.

The genes are TRBV7-8 and TRBJ2-6; the D gene is possibly TRBD1 (5 bases). Trimming removed 5 bases at V and 1 base at J, with 30 bases between. The CDR3 length is 22 residues. The germline V gene has CDR1 SGHVS and CDR2 FQNEAQ. CDR3 in amino acids: CASSTLLGLGDYSKSGANVLTF. DNA for the CDR3: TGTGCCAGCAGCACACTTTTGGGGCTAGGGGATTACTCCAAGTCTGGGGCCAACGTCCTGACTTTC.

This clone was found a few times. The V and J genes are TRBV4-3 and TRBJ2-7; TRBD1 matches at 10 bases. The CDR3 loop spans 14 amino acids. V dropped 1 base and J dropped 5; count of bases not matched to a gene: 2. Germline CDR1 LGHNA, CDR2 YSLEER. The CDR3 loop reads CASSQGGTGDEQYF. CDR3 DNA: TGCGCCAGCAGCCAAGGCGGGACAGGGGACGAGCAGTACTTC.

This rearrangement joins TRBV4-1 to TRBJ2-2, with D possibly matching TRBD2 (6 bases). Germline CDR1 reads MGHRA; CDR2 reads YSYEKL. The CDR3 spans 15 residues. Trimming shortened V by 3 bases and J by 4 bases, and 12 bases separated the two germline ends. The CDR3: CASSQGGTSTGELFF. CDR3 DNA: TGCGCCAGCAGCCAGGGCGGGACCTCCACCGGGGAGCTGTTTTTT.

The gene calls are TRBV9 and TRBJ1-2; D gene unclear. Deletions cut 0 bases from V and 2 bases from J, with 5 bases between. Germline V gene data show CDR1 as SGDLS and CDR2 as YYNGEE. CDR3 length: 13 amino acids. CDR3 nucleotides: TGTGCCAGCAGCGTAGGGCAAAACTATGGCTACACCTTC. Protein product: CASSVGQNYGYTF.

The CDR3 DNA sequence: TGCGCCAGCAGCCAAAACGATCAGGGGGCTGGGGGCTACACCTTC. Residues: CASSQNDQGAGGYTF. The rearrangement links TRBV4-1 to TRBJ1-2; 8 bases line up with TRBD1. This CDR3 has 15 residues. The trim removed 2 bases at V and 8 bases at J, leaving 10 bases unmatched. The germline V gene has CDR1 MGHRA and CDR2 YSYEKL.

V is TRBV7-2 and J is TRBJ2-7; no clear D gene. CDR3 length: 12 residues. CDR1 is SGHTA and CDR2 is FQGNSA in the germline V gene. V was pared by 5 bases and J by 2 bases, with 7 bases between. The CDR3 DNA reads TGTGCCAGCAGCCGCGGCACCTACGAGCAGTACTTC. It encodes CASSRGTYEQYF.

This clone showed up many times. This rearrangement joins TRBV7-7 to TRBJ2-1; 10 bases align to TRBD2. CDR3 length equals 14 residues. J was trimmed by 7 bases and V by 2 bases; bases with no gene match: 2. The germline gives CDR1 SSHAT, CDR2 FNYEAQ (reference sequence). The CDR3 nucleotides read TGTGCCAGCAGCTTATCAGCGGGGGGGAATGAGCAGTTCTTC. Amino acid sequence: CASSLSAGGNEQFF.

This clone has only one observation. The rearrangement links TRBV5-8 to TRBJ1-1; 7 nucleotides align to TRBD1. Trimming cost V 4 bases and J 0 bases; bases outside gene matches: 3. Germline CDR1 is SGHTS and CDR2 is YDEGEE. The CDR3 spans 14 residues. For the CDR3, the DNA is TGTGCCAGCAGCAAGGGGACAGTGAACACTGAAGCTTTCTTT. Translated, it gives CASSKGTVNTEAFF.

The chain links TRBV7-2 to TRBJ2-1; 10 positions agree with TRBD2. V gave up 8 bases and J gave up 5 bases; unmatched junction bases: 3. This CDR3 comprises 13 residues. CDR1 SGHTA and CDR2 FQGNSA come from the germline V gene. The DNA for the CDR3 is TGTGCCAGCCAGGGACTAGCGAACAATGAGCAGTTCTTC. This translates into CASQGLANNEQFF.

This clone was observed a single time. The genes are TRBV11-2 and TRBJ2-5; tentatively, D is TRBD1 (6 bases). V was shortened by 4 bases and J by 13 bases, with 19 bases between the two germline ends. Germline assignment: CDR1 SGHAT and CDR2 FQNNGV. This CDR3 is built from 13 residues. CDR3 amino acids: CASSSDSFKLMYF. CDR3 coding DNA: TGTGCCAGCAGCTCGGACAGCTTTAAACTTATGTACTTC. Together with reference TRBV11-2 and TRBJ2-5, the CDR3 gives the full variable domain: EAGVAQSPRYKIIEKRQSVAFWCNPISGHATLYWYQQILGQGPKLLIQFQNNGVVDDSQLPKDRFSAERLKGVDSTLKIQPAKLEDSAVYLCASSSDSFKLMYFGPGTRLLVL.